This T cell receptor beta chain stems from a study of blood T cell repertoires in COVID-19. On the study more broadly: Sites across the United States, Italy and Spain contributed samples from acute and convalescent COVID-19.

Looked up from germline, CDR1 is KGHSH and CDR2 is LQKENI. Trimming stripped 3 bases from V and 5 bases from J, with 11 bases between. The CDR3 has 14 amino acids. This table comes from immunoSEQ multiplex PCR, and its TCRdb copy is limited to in-frame clones, with some not included. The top ten hold roughly 5% of the sample, which has a few hundred thousand clones, roughly nine tenths seen once. The sequence derives from a woman in her 40s who had recovered from COVID-19. V usage is TRBV18 and J usage is TRBJ2-4, with no clear D. Material for sequencing was peripheral blood. The CDR3 region has the DNA TGTGCCAGCTCACCCGGTTTTGTACAAAACATTCAGTACTTC. This encodes CASSPGFVQNIQYF.